This T cell receptor (beta chain) was sequenced for a study of patients and donors after allogeneic stem cell transplantation. This clonotype was seen a handful of times. TCRdb re-called the RT-PCR reads through MiXCR, storing one row per CDR3 protein. The data hold approximately 150,000 distinct CDR3 sequences, with about two fifths observed a single time. The CDR3 is 16 amino acids. Deletions cut 2 bases from V and 1 base from J, with 14 bases between. V is TRBV12-3 or TRBV12-4 and J is TRBJ1-2; D is unresolved. The clonotype comes from a human donor who was either an allogeneic HSCT recipient or a stem cell or donor lymphocyte infusion donor (not recorded which). It is not recorded whose cells these are; they may come from a transplant donor. What was sequenced was blood, either unsorted or a sorted T cell fraction (not recorded which). The CDR3 DNA follows: TGTGCCAGCAGTTTAACGAACAGTAGAAATAACTATGGCTACACCTTC. Its protein is CASSLTNSRNNYGYTF.